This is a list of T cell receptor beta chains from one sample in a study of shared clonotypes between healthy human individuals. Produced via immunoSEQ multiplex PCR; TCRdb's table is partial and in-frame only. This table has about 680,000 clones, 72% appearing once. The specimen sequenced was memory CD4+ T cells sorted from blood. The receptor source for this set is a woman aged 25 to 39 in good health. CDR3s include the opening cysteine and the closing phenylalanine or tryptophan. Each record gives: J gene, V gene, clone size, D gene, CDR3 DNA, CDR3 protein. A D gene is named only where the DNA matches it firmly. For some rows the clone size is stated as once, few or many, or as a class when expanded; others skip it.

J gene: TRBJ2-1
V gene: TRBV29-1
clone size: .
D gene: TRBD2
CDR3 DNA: TGCAGCGTTGCGCCGGGAGGTCCCGGTGAGCAGTTCTTC
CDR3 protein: CSVAPGGPGEQFF

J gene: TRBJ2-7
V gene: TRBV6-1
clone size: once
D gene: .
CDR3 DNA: TGTGCCAGCAGTGAAGCAGGGAATCCCTACGAGCAGTACTTC
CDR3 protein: CASSEAGNPYEQYF

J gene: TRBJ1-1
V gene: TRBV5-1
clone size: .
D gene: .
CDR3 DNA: TGCGCCAGCAGAGGAATCCTGAACACTGAAGCTTTCTTT
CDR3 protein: CASRGILNTEAFF

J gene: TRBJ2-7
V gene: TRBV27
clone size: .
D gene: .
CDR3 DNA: TGTGCCAGCAGTCCCCACCTCGACAGGTCCTACGAGCAGTACTTC
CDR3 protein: CASSPHLDRSYEQYF

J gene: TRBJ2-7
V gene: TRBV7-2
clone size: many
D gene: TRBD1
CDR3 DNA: TGTGCCAGCAGCTTAGGGGGGACAGGGGGCGACGAGCAGTACTTC
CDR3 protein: CASSLGGTGGDEQYF

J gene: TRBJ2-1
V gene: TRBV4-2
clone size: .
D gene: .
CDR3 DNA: TGTGCCAGCAGAGCTAGCGTCGCCCCAGGTGAGCAGTTCTTC
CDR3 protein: CASRASVAPGEQFF

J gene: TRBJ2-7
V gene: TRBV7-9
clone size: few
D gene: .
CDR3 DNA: TGTGCCAGCAGCTTAGCCGGACAGCTCGGAAGTGAATTC
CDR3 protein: CASSLAGQLGSEF

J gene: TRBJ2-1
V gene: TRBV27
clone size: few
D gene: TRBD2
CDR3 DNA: TGTGCCAGCAGCACGGGAGGGACCAATGAGCAGTTCTTC
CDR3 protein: CASSTGGTNEQFF

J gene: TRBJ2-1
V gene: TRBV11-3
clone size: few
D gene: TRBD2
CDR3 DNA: TGTGCCAGCAGCTTAGCGGGAGGTTATAATGAGCAGTTCTTC
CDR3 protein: CASSLAGGYNEQFF

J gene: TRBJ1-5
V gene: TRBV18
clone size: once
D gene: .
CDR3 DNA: TGTGCCAGCTCACCAGGGAATAGCAATCAGCCCCAGCATTTT
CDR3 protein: CASSPGNSNQPQHF

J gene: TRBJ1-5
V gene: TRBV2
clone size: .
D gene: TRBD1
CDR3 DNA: TGTGCCAGCGGAGGGACAGGGGAACAGCCCCAGCATTTT
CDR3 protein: CASGGTGEQPQHF

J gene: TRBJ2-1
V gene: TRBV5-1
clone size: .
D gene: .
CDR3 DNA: TGCGCCAGCAGCCTAGACGCGAGCTCCTACAATGAGCAGTTCTTC
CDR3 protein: CASSLDASSYNEQFF

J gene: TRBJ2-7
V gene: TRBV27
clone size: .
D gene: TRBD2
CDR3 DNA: TGTGCCAGCCACAGTAGCGGGAGCGACTCCTACGAGCAGTACTTC
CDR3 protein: CASHSSGSDSYEQYF

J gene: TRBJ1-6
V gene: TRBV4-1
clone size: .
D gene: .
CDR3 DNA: TGCGCCAGCAGCCAAGAAGGGCAGGGTCATTCACCCCTCCACTTT
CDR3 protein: CASSQEGQGHSPLHF

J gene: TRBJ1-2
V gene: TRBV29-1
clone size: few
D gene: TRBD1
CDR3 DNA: TGCAGCGCCCGGGACAGGGGGCCCCATGGCTACACCTTC
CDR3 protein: CSARDRGPHGYTF

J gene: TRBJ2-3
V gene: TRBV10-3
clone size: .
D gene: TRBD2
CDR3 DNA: TGTGCCATCAGCCCTGGACTAGCGGGAGGCACAGATACGCAGTATTTT
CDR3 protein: CAISPGLAGGTDTQYF

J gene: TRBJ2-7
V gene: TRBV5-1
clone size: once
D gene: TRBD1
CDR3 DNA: TGCGCCAGCAGCTTTCGGACAGGAGGTAACGAGCAGTACTTC
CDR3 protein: CASSFRTGGNEQYF

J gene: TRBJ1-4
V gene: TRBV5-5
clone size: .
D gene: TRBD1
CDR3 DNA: TGTGCCAGCAGCCTGGGACAGGGAGGTGAAAAACTGTTTTTT
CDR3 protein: CASSLGQGGEKLFF

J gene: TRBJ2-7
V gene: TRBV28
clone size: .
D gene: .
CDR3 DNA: TGTGCCAGCAGTCACAAAGCGGAGAACGAGCAGTACTTC
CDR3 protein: CASSHKAENEQYF

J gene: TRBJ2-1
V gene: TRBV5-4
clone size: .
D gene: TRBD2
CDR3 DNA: TGTGCCAGCAGCTCCCTGACTAGCGGAAATTACAATGAGCAGTTCTTC
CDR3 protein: CASSSLTSGNYNEQFF

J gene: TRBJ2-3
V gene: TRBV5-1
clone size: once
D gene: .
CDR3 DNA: TGCGCCAGCAGCTTTGGACGTGGGGTCACTAGCACAGATACGCAGTATTTT
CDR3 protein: CASSFGRGVTSTDTQYF

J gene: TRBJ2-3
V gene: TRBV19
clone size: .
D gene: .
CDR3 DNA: TGTGCCAGTAGTATTCAGGCCCGGACAGCAATTATAGATACGCAGTATTTT
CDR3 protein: CASSIQARTAIIDTQYF

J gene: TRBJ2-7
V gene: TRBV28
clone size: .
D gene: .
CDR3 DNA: TGTGCCAGCAGCTCCCCTGGGGAAATTCACGAGCAGTACTTC
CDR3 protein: CASSSPGEIHEQYF

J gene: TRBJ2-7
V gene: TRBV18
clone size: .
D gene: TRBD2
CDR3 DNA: TGTGCCAGCTCACCACCTTCGACCGCGGGGGACGAGCAGTACTTC
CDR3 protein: CASSPPSTAGDEQYF

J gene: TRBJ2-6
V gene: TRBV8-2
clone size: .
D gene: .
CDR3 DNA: TGTGGCATATGTCGCAGGATAACACAAAGTCGGGCGATAACACAAAGTCGGGCCAACGTCCTGACTTTC
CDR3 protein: CGICRRITQSRAITQSRANVLTF

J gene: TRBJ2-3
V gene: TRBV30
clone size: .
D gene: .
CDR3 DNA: TGTGCCTGGAGTGTACCGGAGAGCACAGATACGCAGTATTTT
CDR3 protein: CAWSVPESTDTQYF

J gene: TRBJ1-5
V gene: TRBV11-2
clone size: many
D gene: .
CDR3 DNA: TGTGCCAGCAGCCGGGGGTCATCGGGGCAGCAGCATTTT
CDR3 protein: CASSRGSSGQQHF

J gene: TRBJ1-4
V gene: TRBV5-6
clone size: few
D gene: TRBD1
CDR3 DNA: TGTGCCAGCAGCTATTTGTCCGGGACAGGGGAAGAAAAACTGTTTTTT
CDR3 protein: CASSYLSGTGEEKLFF

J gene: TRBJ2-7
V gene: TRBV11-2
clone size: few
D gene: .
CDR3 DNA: TGTGCCAGCAGCTTAAACACTTTCTCTTCGCCCGAGCAGTACTTC
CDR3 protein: CASSLNTFSSPEQYF

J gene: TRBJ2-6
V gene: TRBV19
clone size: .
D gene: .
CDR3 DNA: TGTGCCAGTAGTAGGAGAGGGAACTCTGGGGCCAACGTCCTGACTTTC
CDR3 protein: CASSRRGNSGANVLTF

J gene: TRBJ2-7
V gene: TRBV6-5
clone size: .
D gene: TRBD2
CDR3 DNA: TGTGCCAGCAGACATAGCGGGCCCTCCTACGAGCAGTACTTC
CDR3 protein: CASRHSGPSYEQYF

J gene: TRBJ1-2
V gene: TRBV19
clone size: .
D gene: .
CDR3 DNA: TGTGCCAGTAGTATAGGAGACGGAACTAACTATGGCTACACCTTC
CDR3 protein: CASSIGDGTNYGYTF

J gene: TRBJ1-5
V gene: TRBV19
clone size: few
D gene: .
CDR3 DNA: TGTGCCAGTACCCGCGCCGGGGGGCTTAGCAATCAGCCCCAGCATTTT
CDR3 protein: CASTRAGGLSNQPQHF

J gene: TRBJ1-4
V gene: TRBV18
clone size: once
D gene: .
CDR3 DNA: TGTGCCAGCTCACTTAACAGGCAGGGGAGTCGTGAAAAACTGTTTTTT
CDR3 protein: CASSLNRQGSREKLFF

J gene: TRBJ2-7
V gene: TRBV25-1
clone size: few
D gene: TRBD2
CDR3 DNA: TGTGCCAGCAGTGCTTCTGAGACTAGCGTTGCCTACGAGCAGTACTTC
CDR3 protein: CASSASETSVAYEQYF

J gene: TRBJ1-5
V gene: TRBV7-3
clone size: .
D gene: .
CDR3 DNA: TGTGCCAGCAGCCGCGACTGGGGATGGCCCCAGCATTTT
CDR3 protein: CASSRDWGWPQHF

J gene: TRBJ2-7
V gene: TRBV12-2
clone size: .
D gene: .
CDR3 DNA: TGTGCCAGCGGGCGGGGCCGCGAGCAGTACTTC
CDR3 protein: CASGRGREQYF

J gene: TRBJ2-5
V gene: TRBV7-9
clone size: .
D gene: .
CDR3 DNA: TGTGCCAGTGGGGCGAGCGACGAGACCCAGTACTTC
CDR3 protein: CASGASDETQYF

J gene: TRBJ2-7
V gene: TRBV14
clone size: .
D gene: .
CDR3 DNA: TGTGCCAGCAGCCCCTTCCAGGGGTACGAGCAGTACTTC
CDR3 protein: CASSPFQGYEQYF

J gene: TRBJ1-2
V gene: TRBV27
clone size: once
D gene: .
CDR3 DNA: TGTGCCAGCAGTTATTCTGGCGCCACCCTAAACTATGGCTACACCTTC
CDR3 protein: CASSYSGATLNYGYTF

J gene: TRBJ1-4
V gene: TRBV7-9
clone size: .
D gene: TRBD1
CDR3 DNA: TGTGCCAGCAGCCTCGGGACAGGGGCAACTAATGAAAAACTGTTTTTT
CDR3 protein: CASSLGTGATNEKLFF

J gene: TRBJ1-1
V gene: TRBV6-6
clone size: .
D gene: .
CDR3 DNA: TGTGCCAGCAGAGCGGACAGACACGAAGCTTTCTTT
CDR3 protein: CASRADRHEAFF

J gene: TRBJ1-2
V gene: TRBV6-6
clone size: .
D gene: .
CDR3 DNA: TGTGCCAGCAGTTACTCCAAGGGCTTCTATGGCTACACCTTC
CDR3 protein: CASSYSKGFYGYTF

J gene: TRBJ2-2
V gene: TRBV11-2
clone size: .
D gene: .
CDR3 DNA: TGTGCCACCCTCAGGAACACCGGGGAGCTGTTTTTT
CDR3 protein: CATLRNTGELFF

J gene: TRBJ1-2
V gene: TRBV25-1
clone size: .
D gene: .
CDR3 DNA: TGTGCCAGCAGTGAATACGACAGGACCCTCTATGGCTACACCTTC
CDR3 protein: CASSEYDRTLYGYTF

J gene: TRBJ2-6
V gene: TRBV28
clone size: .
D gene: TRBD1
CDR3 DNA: TGTGCCAGCAGTTCAAGCGACAGGGCTGGGGCCAACGTCCTGACTTTC
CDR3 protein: CASSSSDRAGANVLTF